A selection of T cell receptor beta chains follows, all from one sample in a study of shared clonotypes between healthy human individuals. Using immunoSEQ multiplex PCR, the repertoire was profiled, and TCRdb retains in-frame clones only, with some absent. The table lists about 2.1 million clones, about 93% of them singletons. The sample comprised naive CD8+ T cells from PBMCs. Source of these receptors: a man aged 18-30 years in good health. Some clones in this sample may be carry-over from other donors' samples. CDR3s include the opening cysteine and the closing phenylalanine or tryptophan. Each record gives: CDR3 protein, CDR3 DNA, J gene, D gene, clone size, V gene. The D gene is left open where the match is weak. Clone size, where shown, is once, few, many, or a class for clones that have expanded.

CDR3 protein: CASSLGTTYEQYF
CDR3 DNA: TGTGCCAGCAGCTTGGGGACTACCTACGAGCAGTACTTC
J gene: TRBJ2-7
D gene: TRBD2
clone size: once
V gene: TRBV13

CDR3 protein: CASSLWLGQAKAYNEQFF
CDR3 DNA: TGTGCCAGCAGTTTATGGTTGGGACAGGCTAAGGCCTACAATGAGCAGTTCTTC
J gene: TRBJ2-1
D gene: TRBD1
clone size: .
V gene: TRBV28

CDR3 protein: CASSLLSFSYEQYF
CDR3 DNA: TGTGCCAGCAGCTTGTTGTCCTTCTCCTACGAGCAGTACTTC
J gene: TRBJ2-7
D gene: .
clone size: .
V gene: TRBV5-6

CDR3 protein: CASSQEWGRLLTDTQYF
CDR3 DNA: TGCGCCAGCAGCCAAGAATGGGGTCGGCTGCTCACAGATACGCAGTATTTT
J gene: TRBJ2-3
D gene: .
clone size: .
V gene: TRBV4-3

CDR3 protein: CATSRGAGSYEQYF
CDR3 DNA: TGTGCCACCAGCCGAGGAGCTGGCTCCTACGAGCAGTACTTC
J gene: TRBJ2-7
D gene: .
clone size: .
V gene: TRBV15

CDR3 protein: CAISDPGGPYNEQFF
CDR3 DNA: TGTGCCATCAGTGATCCGGGAGGGCCCTACAATGAGCAGTTCTTC
J gene: TRBJ2-1
D gene: TRBD2
clone size: once
V gene: TRBV10-3

CDR3 protein: CASSSSPNKETQYF
CDR3 DNA: TGTGCCAGCAGTAGCAGTCCCAACAAAGAGACCCAGTACTTC
J gene: TRBJ2-5
D gene: .
clone size: .
V gene: TRBV27

CDR3 protein: CASSPRGNEQYF
CDR3 DNA: TGTGCCAGCAGCCCCCGGGGTAACGAGCAGTACTTC
J gene: TRBJ2-7
D gene: .
clone size: .
V gene: TRBV7-9

CDR3 protein: CSVEGDRLNTEAFF
CDR3 DNA: TGCAGCGTTGAAGGAGACAGGCTGAACACTGAAGCTTTCTTT
J gene: TRBJ1-1
D gene: .
clone size: .
V gene: TRBV29-1

CDR3 protein: CASSVVSQGLAPTDTQYF
CDR3 DNA: TGTGCCAGCAGCGTAGTATCACAGGGACTAGCTCCCACAGATACGCAGTATTTT
J gene: TRBJ2-3
D gene: TRBD2
clone size: .
V gene: TRBV9

CDR3 protein: CATSRDRGNTEAFF
CDR3 DNA: TGTGCCACCAGCAGAGATCGGGGGAACACTGAAGCTTTCTTT
J gene: TRBJ1-1
D gene: .
clone size: .
V gene: TRBV15

CDR3 protein: CASSTRLAGLVDTQYF
CDR3 DNA: TGTGCCAGCAGTACCCGACTAGCGGGATTGGTAGATACGCAGTATTTT
J gene: TRBJ2-3
D gene: TRBD2
clone size: .
V gene: TRBV27

CDR3 protein: CASSEARGRTEAFF
CDR3 DNA: TGCGCCAGCAGTGAAGCCAGGGGGCGGACTGAAGCTTTCTTT
J gene: TRBJ1-1
D gene: TRBD1
clone size: once
V gene: TRBV10-2

CDR3 protein: CASSPTSGVTDTQYF
CDR3 DNA: TGTGCCAGCAGCCCGACTAGCGGGGTCACAGATACGCAGTATTTT
J gene: TRBJ2-3
D gene: TRBD2
clone size: few
V gene: TRBV7-9

CDR3 protein: CASSLSGEPEQFF
CDR3 DNA: TGTGCCAGCAGTTTATCAGGGGAGCCTGAGCAGTTCTTC
J gene: TRBJ2-1
D gene: .
clone size: .
V gene: TRBV27

CDR3 protein: CAISDVSGDYGYTF
CDR3 DNA: TGTGCCATCAGTGACGTATCAGGGGACTATGGCTACACCTTC
J gene: TRBJ1-2
D gene: .
clone size: .
V gene: TRBV10-3

CDR3 protein: CASSTRLAGDYEQYF
CDR3 DNA: TGCGCCAGCAGCACCCGACTAGCGGGGGACTACGAGCAGTACTTC
J gene: TRBJ2-7
D gene: TRBD2
clone size: .
V gene: TRBV4-1

CDR3 protein: CASSLISDHYEQYF
CDR3 DNA: TGTGCCAGCAGTTTAATCTCGGACCACTACGAGCAGTACTTC
J gene: TRBJ2-7
D gene: .
clone size: .
V gene: TRBV27

CDR3 protein: CASSLPGGYEQYF
CDR3 DNA: TGTGCCAGCAGCTTGCCAGGGGGTTACGAGCAGTACTTC
J gene: TRBJ2-7
D gene: TRBD1
clone size: .
V gene: TRBV5-6

CDR3 protein: CSVEDPPGQGFGYTF
CDR3 DNA: TGCAGCGTTGAAGATCCACCAGGACAGGGGTTTGGTTACACCTTC
J gene: TRBJ1-2
D gene: TRBD1
clone size: .
V gene: TRBV29-1

CDR3 protein: CASSGGASGTLYEQYF
CDR3 DNA: TGTGCCAGCAGCGGAGGAGCGAGCGGGACGCTCTACGAGCAGTACTTC
J gene: TRBJ2-7
D gene: TRBD2
clone size: .
V gene: TRBV9

CDR3 protein: CSVEEGTGELFF
CDR3 DNA: TGCAGCGTTGAGGAAGGCACCGGGGAGCTGTTTTTT
J gene: TRBJ2-2
D gene: .
clone size: .
V gene: TRBV29-1

CDR3 protein: CASSEAQGYTGELFF
CDR3 DNA: TGTGCCAGCAGTGAAGCCCAGGGTTACACCGGGGAGCTGTTTTTT
J gene: TRBJ2-2
D gene: .
clone size: .
V gene: TRBV27

CDR3 protein: CASSPSPYGPSTDTQYF
CDR3 DNA: TGTGCCAGCAGTCCCTCACCTTACGGACCATCCACAGATACGCAGTATTTT
J gene: TRBJ2-3
D gene: .
clone size: .
V gene: TRBV28

CDR3 protein: CASSVARISEAFF
CDR3 DNA: TGTGCCAGCAGCGTAGCTCGTATTTCTGAAGCTTTCTTT
J gene: TRBJ1-1
D gene: .
clone size: .
V gene: TRBV9

CDR3 protein: CASSAGSGELFF
CDR3 DNA: TGTGCCAGCAGCGCCGGGAGCGGGGAGCTGTTTTTT
J gene: TRBJ2-2
D gene: .
clone size: .
V gene: TRBV13

CDR3 protein: CASSQDRRFTYEQYF
CDR3 DNA: TGTGCCAGCAGTCAGGACAGGCGATTTACCTACGAGCAGTACTTC
J gene: TRBJ2-7
D gene: TRBD1
clone size: .
V gene: TRBV5-5

CDR3 protein: CASSLTQGTDGYTF
CDR3 DNA: TGTGCCAGCAGTTTGACACAGGGGACTGATGGCTACACCTTC
J gene: TRBJ1-2
D gene: TRBD1
clone size: .
V gene: TRBV27

CDR3 protein: CASSLTGTNTGELFF
CDR3 DNA: TGTGCCAGCAGTTTGACAGGAACGAACACCGGGGAGCTGTTTTTT
J gene: TRBJ2-2
D gene: .
clone size: once
V gene: TRBV28

CDR3 protein: CASSPDRLAGYNEQFF
CDR3 DNA: TGTGCCAGCAGCCCTGATCGACTAGCGGGGTACAATGAGCAGTTCTTC
J gene: TRBJ2-1
D gene: TRBD2
clone size: .
V gene: TRBV9

CDR3 protein: CASSRQGGEKLFF
CDR3 DNA: TGTGCCAGCTCACGACAGGGCGGTGAAAAACTGTTTTTT
J gene: TRBJ1-4
D gene: TRBD1
clone size: .
V gene: TRBV18

CDR3 protein: CASKGKGEQYF
CDR3 DNA: TGTGCCAGCAAGGGGAAAGGCGAGCAGTACTTC
J gene: TRBJ2-7
D gene: .
clone size: .
V gene: TRBV7-9

CDR3 protein: CASSPRGGLEADTQYF
CDR3 DNA: TGTGCCAGCAGCCCCCGTGGGGGTCTAGAGGCAGATACGCAGTATTTT
J gene: TRBJ2-3
D gene: .
clone size: .
V gene: TRBV13

CDR3 protein: CASSLRLPGGSETQYF
CDR3 DNA: TGTGCCAGCAGTTTACGGCTACCGGGCGGGAGTGAGACCCAGTACTTC
J gene: TRBJ2-5
D gene: TRBD2
clone size: .
V gene: TRBV27

CDR3 protein: CASSLGFGNSYEQYF
CDR3 DNA: TGTGCCAGCAGCTTGGGTTTCGGGAACTCCTACGAGCAGTACTTC
J gene: TRBJ2-7
D gene: .
clone size: .
V gene: TRBV5-6

CDR3 protein: CASTRGPNTEAFF
CDR3 DNA: TGTGCCAGCACCAGGGGCCCAAACACTGAAGCTTTCTTT
J gene: TRBJ1-1
D gene: .
clone size: few
V gene: TRBV19

CDR3 protein: CASSLSGTVYNEKLFF
CDR3 DNA: TGTGCCAGCAGTTTAAGCGGGACGGTCTATAATGAAAAACTGTTTTTT
J gene: TRBJ1-4
D gene: .
clone size: .
V gene: TRBV27

CDR3 protein: CASSRDLGGVDGYTF
CDR3 DNA: TGTGCCAGCAGTCGCGATCTTGGGGGGGTGGATGGCTACACCTTC
J gene: TRBJ1-2
D gene: .
clone size: once
V gene: TRBV27

CDR3 protein: CASSLAQGPYEQYF
CDR3 DNA: TGTGCCAGCAGCTTAGCGCAGGGACCCTACGAGCAGTACTTC
J gene: TRBJ2-7
D gene: .
clone size: .
V gene: TRBV7-3

CDR3 protein: CASSQHSGSPYNEQFF
CDR3 DNA: TGTGCCAGCAGCCAACATAGCGGGAGCCCCTACAATGAGCAGTTCTTC
J gene: TRBJ2-1
D gene: TRBD2
clone size: .
V gene: TRBV11-2

CDR3 protein: CASSQERGLSTDTQYF
CDR3 DNA: TGCGCCAGCAGCCAAGAGCGGGGCCTAAGCACAGATACGCAGTATTTT
J gene: TRBJ2-3
D gene: .
clone size: once
V gene: TRBV4-1

CDR3 protein: CASSPLAGGEYNEQFF
CDR3 DNA: TGCGCCAGCAGCCCTTTAGCGGGAGGCGAGTACAATGAGCAGTTCTTC
J gene: TRBJ2-1
D gene: TRBD2
clone size: .
V gene: TRBV5-1

CDR3 protein: CASSAGQGDTGELFF
CDR3 DNA: TGTGCCAGCAGCGCGGGACAGGGAGACACCGGGGAGCTGTTTTTT
J gene: TRBJ2-2
D gene: TRBD1
clone size: .
V gene: TRBV11-2

CDR3 protein: CASGYRSPSGYTF
CDR3 DNA: TGTGCCAGCGGCTACAGGAGCCCGAGTGGCTACACCTTC
J gene: TRBJ1-2
D gene: .
clone size: .
V gene: TRBV6-1

CDR3 protein: CASSPDTGLSAEAFF
CDR3 DNA: TGTGCCAGCAGCCCCGATACAGGCCTGTCGGCTGAAGCTTTCTTT
J gene: TRBJ1-1
D gene: .
clone size: once
V gene: TRBV5-4

CDR3 protein: CASSIETGDEQFF
CDR3 DNA: TGTGCCAGTAGTATTGAGACAGGGGATGAGCAGTTCTTC
J gene: TRBJ2-1
D gene: TRBD1
clone size: .
V gene: TRBV19

CDR3 protein: CASSHDRDSGTTYEQYF
CDR3 DNA: TGCGCCAGCAGTCACGACCGGGACAGCGGCACAACCTACGAGCAGTACTTC
J gene: TRBJ2-7
D gene: TRBD1
clone size: .
V gene: TRBV23-1

CDR3 protein: CASSPPSGLGETQYF
CDR3 DNA: TGTGCCAGCTCACCACCCTCGGGGTTGGGGGAGACCCAGTACTTC
J gene: TRBJ2-5
D gene: .
clone size: .
V gene: TRBV18

CDR3 protein: CASSQDQGVAYEQYF
CDR3 DNA: TGTGCCAGCAGCCAGGACCAGGGGGTGGCCTACGAGCAGTACTTC
J gene: TRBJ2-7
D gene: TRBD1
clone size: .
V gene: TRBV4-2

CDR3 protein: CASSQDWTGEDNEQFF
CDR3 DNA: TGCGCCAGCAGCCAAGATTGGACGGGGGAAGATAATGAGCAGTTCTTC
J gene: TRBJ2-1
D gene: .
clone size: .
V gene: TRBV4-1

CDR3 protein: CASSPRGANEQFF
CDR3 DNA: TGTGCCAGCAGCCCCCGGGGGGCCAATGAGCAGTTCTTC
J gene: TRBJ2-1
D gene: .
clone size: .
V gene: TRBV11-1

CDR3 protein: CASKSNTGYSNQPQHF
CDR3 DNA: TGTGCCAGCAAGAGCAATACGGGGTATAGCAATCAGCCCCAGCATTTT
J gene: TRBJ1-5
D gene: .
clone size: .
V gene: TRBV27

CDR3 protein: CASGLVAPTGAHTEAFF
CDR3 DNA: TGTGCTAGTGGTTTGGTCGCCCCCACAGGGGCCCACACTGAAGCTTTCTTT
J gene: TRBJ1-1
D gene: TRBD1
clone size: .
V gene: TRBV12-5

CDR3 protein: CASSLSSGEFAYGYTF
CDR3 DNA: TGTGCCAGCAGTTTATCCTCGGGGGAATTCGCCTATGGCTACACCTTC
J gene: TRBJ1-2
D gene: .
clone size: .
V gene: TRBV27

CDR3 protein: CASSLAARGTEAFF
CDR3 DNA: TGTGCCAGCAGCTTAGCTGCGAGGGGCACTGAAGCTTTCTTT
J gene: TRBJ1-1
D gene: .
clone size: .
V gene: TRBV7-2